A single sample gave rise to the 20 T cell receptor beta chains below, sequenced in a study of blood T cells in healthy people across ages. Alongside a J-beta primer mix, a sample-barcoded 5' primer served in a second PCR lasting about 7 to 12 cycles. TCRdb analysed the 5' RACE reads with MiXCR anew, one entry per CDR3 protein. The repertoire holds some 1,800,000 distinct CDR3 sequences, with about two fifths as singletons. Source material: blood. The receptors derive from a human donor in good health.

This clonotype was counted between two and nine times. The genes are TRBV6-2 or TRBV6-3 and TRBJ2-1; 8 bases fit TRBD1. The CDR3 is 18 amino acids. V gave up 3 bases and J gave up 7 bases; unmatched junction bases: 17. CDR1 and CDR2 from the germline V gene are MNHEY and SVGEGT. CDR3 region: CASSYWGTGREKANEQFF. For the CDR3, the DNA is TGTGCCAGCAGTTATTGGGGGACAGGCAGGGAAAAGGCGAATGAGCAGTTCTTC.

V gene TRBV4-2 combines with J gene TRBJ2-1, with D maybe TRBD2 (6 bases). The CDR3 totals 20 residues. V dropped 0 bases and J dropped 7 bases, with 28 bases sitting between them. Germline V lookup: CDR1 LGHNA, CDR2 YNFKEQ. The DNA of the CDR3 is TGTGCCAGCAGCCAAGATGGAGGGAACTCCGCTGGCGGGGTACGGAATGAGCAGTTCTTC. Translation: CASSQDGGNSAGGVRNEQFF.

This clonotype was observed a few times. This chain uses TRBV4-1 with TRBJ2-4; 10 nucleotides line up with TRBD1. V gave up 0 bases and J gave up 11 bases; unmatched junction bases: 7. CDR1 MGHRA and CDR2 YSYEKL come from the germline V gene. The length of the CDR3 is 15 residues. The CDR3 nucleotides are TGCGCCAGCAGCCAAGAGAAGGGACAGGGGAGGGTTCAGTACTTC. Protein: CASSQEKGQGRVQYF.

The genes are TRBV7-2 and TRBJ2-3; no clear D gene. The CDR3 is made up of 11 amino acids. Germline V gene sequence: CDR1 SGHTA, CDR2 FQGNSA. V was trimmed by 2 bases and J by 10 bases, leaving 7 bases between them. Here the CDR3 DNA reads TGTGCCAGCAGCTTACCAAACCCGCAGTATTTT. Translation gives CASSLPNPQYF.

This clonotype has more than one count but fewer than ten. CDR3 residues: CASNRSQGHEQFF. The CDR3 bases are TGCGCCAGCAACCGATCACAGGGCCATGAGCAGTTCTTC. This rearrangement joins TRBV5-1 to TRBJ2-1, with D possibly matching TRBD1 (6 bases). Germline CDR1 SGHRS, CDR2 YFSETQ. CDR3 length: 13 amino acids. The ends were cut back, 6 bases at V and 8 bases at J, with 15 bases in the middle.

This clonotype was picked up a small number of times. This rearrangement joins TRBV20-1 to TRBJ2-2, with D possibly TRBD2 on 6 matching bases. V was shortened by 5 bases and J by 8 bases, with 9 bases between the two germline ends. The CDR3 sequence is 11 residues long. The germline V gene has CDR1 DFQATT and CDR2 SNEGSKA (reference sequence). The CDR3 bases are TGCAGTGCTCAGAGCGGGGGGGAGCTGTTTTTT. Amino acids: CSAQSGGELFF.

This clonotype was counted between two and nine times. The chain joins TRBV2 to TRBJ2-3; D is unresolved. Trimming left V 6 bases short and J 7 bases short, with 8 bases between. The germline gives CDR1 SNHLY, CDR2 FYNNEI. The CDR3 totals 11 residues. CDR3 bases: TGTGCCAGCAGGGCGCTTAATACGCAGTATTTT. Translation gives CASRALNTQYF.

Comment on this clonotype: A much more abundant neighbour one base away suggests this may be a read error. CDR3 residues: CASSLGRMNSLLHF. In DNA form, the CDR3 reads TGTGCCAGCAGTTTAGGGAGGATGAATTCACTCCTCCACTTT. This chain joins TRBV6-5 and TRBJ1-6; the D is unclear. The CDR3 length is 14 residues. Per the germline V gene, CDR1 is MNHEY and CDR2 is SVGAGI.

The chain combines TRBV7-9 with TRBJ2-1; the match to TRBD2 covers 8 bases. The CDR3 runs to 17 residues. Losses at the gene ends were 5 bases for V and 7 bases for J; bases not matched to a gene: 16. Germline V gene lookup returns CDR1 SEHNR and CDR2 FQNEAQ (reference sequence). In DNA form, the CDR3 reads TGTGCCAGCAGCCCTCTCGTCGGTCTAGGGACTAGTAATGAGCAGTTCTTC. Translation gives CASSPLVGLGTSNEQFF.

As concerns this clonotype: Its ends do not fully match the called genes, so a read error is possible. The V gene is TRBV20-1, the J gene TRBJ2-3; the D gene is possibly TRBD1 (5 bases). The CDR3 length is 13 residues. Germline values: CDR1 DFQATT, CDR2 SNEGSKA (reference sequence). The CDR3 DNA is TGCAGTGCTACAGGGTGGGGCACAGATACGCGGTATTTT. It yields the protein CSATGWGTDTRYF.

In the case of this clonotype: One end of the junction does not line up with germline, which may come from a read error. The rearrangement uses TRBV7-9 and TRBJ2-1; TRBD2 aligns across 9 bases. The CDR3 is made up of 19 amino acids. The germline V gene has CDR1 SEHNR and CDR2 FQNEAQ (reference sequence). DNA of the CDR3: TGTGCCAGCAGCTTATGGCCTAGCGGGATAGAGATTCCCTACAATGAGCAGCTCTTC. Protein sequence: CASSLWPSGIEIPYNEQLF.

This CDR3 is CASSLWPGHRNEQFF. The CDR3 bases are TGTGCCAGCAGTTTATGGCCGGGACATCGCAATGAGCAGTTCTTC. This chain uses TRBV27 with TRBJ2-1, with TRBD1 as a possible D gene (6 bases). The CDR3 sequence is 15 residues long. Trimming took 1 base from V and 6 from J, leaving 13 bases between them. The germline V gene has CDR1 MNHEY and CDR2 SMNVEV (reference sequence).

The gene calls are TRBV7-9 and TRBJ1-1; perhaps TRBD1 as D (6 bases). CDR1 and CDR2 from the germline V gene are SEHNR and FQNEAQ (reference sequence). The CDR3 is 16 residues long. Deletions cut 0 bases from V and 6 bases from J, with 17 bases between. In DNA form, the CDR3 reads TGTGCCAGCAGCTTAGCGGGGGGACATAGTAACGCTGAAGCTTTCTTT. Residues: CASSLAGGHSNAEAFF.

The chain couples TRBV3-1 to TRBJ1-2, with a weak D call TRBD1 (5 bases). Deletions cut 5 bases from V and 3 bases from J, with 10 bases between. The CDR3 spans 13 residues. In germline, CDR1 is LGHDT, CDR2 YNNKEL (reference sequence). DNA for the CDR3: TGTGCCAGCAGCTCGACAGACTACTATGGCTACACCTTC. It is translated as CASSSTDYYGYTF.

The chain combines TRBV12-3 or TRBV12-4 with TRBJ1-3; D remains ambiguous. The CDR3 extends over 14 amino acids. V gave up 6 bases and J gave up 2 bases, with 11 bases separating them. The CDR3 sequence is CASRLTLTGNTIYF. The CDR3 coding sequence is TGTGCCAGCAGGTTAACGCTTACTGGAAACACCATATATTTT.

This chain connects TRBV7-9 to TRBJ1-2; TRBD1 agrees at 7 bases. The CDR3 spans 14 residues. The ends lost 5 bases at V and 7 bases at J; junction bases unmatched: 10. Germline V gene lookup returns CDR1 SEHNR and CDR2 FQNEAQ (reference sequence). DNA for the CDR3: TGTGCCAGCAGCGTGCGAGACCGGGACAGTGGCTACACCTTC. Translation gives CASSVRDRDSGYTF.

The rearrangement links TRBV6-5 to TRBJ2-5, with 13 bases matching TRBD2. V trimming: 0 bases; J trimming: 0 bases; junction bases outside the gene matches: 4. The CDR3 has 18 amino acids. The germline V gene encodes CDR1 MNHEY and CDR2 SVGAGI. This chain's CDR3 is CASSYSMGLAGNQETQYF. DNA of the CDR3: TGTGCCAGCAGTTACTCGATGGGACTAGCGGGGAACCAAGAGACCCAGTACTTC.

J is TRBJ2-7 and V is TRBV25-1; perhaps TRBD1 as D (5 bases). The J call may be mistaken, given a closer DNA end match to TRBJ2-5. Germline-derived CDR1 and CDR2 are MGHDK and SYGVNS. The CDR3 length is 14 residues. CDR3: CASSESREKETQYF. For the CDR3, the DNA is TGTGCCAGCAGTGAAAGCAGGGAAAAAGAGACCCAGTACTTC.

The chain links TRBV5-5 to TRBJ1-1; weak D call: TRBD1 (5 bases). Germline-derived CDR1 and CDR2 are SGHKS and YYEKEE (reference sequence). Trimming stripped 4 bases from V and 4 bases from J, with 8 bases between. This CDR3 is 12 amino acids long. The chain's CDR3 is CASSQGITEAFF. In nucleotides, the CDR3 is TGTGCCAGCAGCCAGGGAATCACTGAAGCTTTCTTT.

The rearrangement links TRBV12-3 or TRBV12-4 to TRBJ2-5; a weak D match, TRBD2 (5 bases). V lost 4 bases, J lost 11 bases, and 17 bases lay in between. The CDR3 length is 13 residues. The CDR3 loop is CASSYLGNPEQYF. The DNA for the CDR3 is TGTGCCAGCAGTTACCTCGGGAATCCGGAGCAGTACTTC.